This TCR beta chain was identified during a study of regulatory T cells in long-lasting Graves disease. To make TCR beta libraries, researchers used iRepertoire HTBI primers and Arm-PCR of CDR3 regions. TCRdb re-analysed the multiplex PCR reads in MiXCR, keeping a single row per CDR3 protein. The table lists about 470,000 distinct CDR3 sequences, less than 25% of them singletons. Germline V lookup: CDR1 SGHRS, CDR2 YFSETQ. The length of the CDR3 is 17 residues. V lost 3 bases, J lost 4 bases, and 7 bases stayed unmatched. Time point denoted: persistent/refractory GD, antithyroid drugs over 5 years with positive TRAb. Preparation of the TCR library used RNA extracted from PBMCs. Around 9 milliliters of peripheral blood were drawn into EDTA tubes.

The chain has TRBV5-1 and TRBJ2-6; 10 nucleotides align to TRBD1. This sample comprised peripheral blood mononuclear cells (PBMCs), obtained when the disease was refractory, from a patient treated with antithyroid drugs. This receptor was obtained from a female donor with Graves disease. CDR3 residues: CASSSGTGVSGANVLTF. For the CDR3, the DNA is TGCGCCAGCAGCTCCGGGACAGGGGTGTCAGGGGCCAACGTCCTGACTTTC.